These T cell receptor beta chains were read from a single sample in a study of blood T cell repertoires in COVID-19. Measured with immunoSEQ multiplex PCR; TCRdb has only the in-frame clones, and not every one. The sample yields around 330,000 clones, roughly 85% seen once. Sequenced: PBMCs or T cells enriched from blood (not recorded which). The receptors here all came from a woman in her twenties or thirties who had been exposed to COVID-19. Both conserved end residues are part of each CDR3. The order of the fields is J gene, clone size, D gene, V gene, CDR3 protein, CDR3 DNA. The D gene is left open where the match is weak. The listing skips clone size in some rows; elsewhere it reads once, few, many or a size class.

J gene: TRBJ2-2; clone size: NA; D gene: TRBD2; V gene: TRBV4-1; CDR3 protein: CASSPIGRVQTGELFF; CDR3 DNA: TGCGCCAGCAGCCCCATCGGGAGGGTACAGACCGGGGAGCTGTTTTTT
J gene: TRBJ1-2; clone size: few; D gene: NA; V gene: TRBV30; CDR3 protein: CAWSVKQTGNYGYTF; CDR3 DNA: TGTGCCTGGAGTGTAAAACAAACAGGGAACTATGGCTACACCTTC
J gene: TRBJ1-4; clone size: NA; D gene: NA; V gene: TRBV7-9; CDR3 protein: CASSLKGGEEKLFF; CDR3 DNA: TGTGCCAGCAGCTTAAAAGGGGGAGAGGAAAAACTGTTTTTT
J gene: TRBJ2-5; clone size: NA; D gene: TRBD1; V gene: TRBV7-9; CDR3 protein: CASSHTRTGLQETQYF; CDR3 DNA: TGTGCCAGCAGCCACACTCGGACAGGGTTACAAGAGACCCAGTACTTC
J gene: TRBJ2-5; clone size: NA; D gene: TRBD2; V gene: TRBV5-1; CDR3 protein: CASTPGRGTQETQYF; CDR3 DNA: TGCGCCAGCACCCCAGGGAGGGGAACTCAAGAGACCCAGTACTTC
J gene: TRBJ2-3; clone size: NA; D gene: TRBD2; V gene: TRBV19; CDR3 protein: CASTGLAGGQEGTQYF; CDR3 DNA: TGTGCCAGTACCGGACTAGCGGGAGGTCAGGAAGGTACGCAGTATTTT
J gene: TRBJ1-1; clone size: NA; D gene: NA; V gene: TRBV7-9; CDR3 protein: CASSVLTRGHTEAFF; CDR3 DNA: TGTGCCAGCAGCGTATTAACCCGGGGTCACACTGAAGCTTTCTTT
J gene: TRBJ2-1; clone size: NA; D gene: TRBD2; V gene: TRBV27; CDR3 protein: CASSPRTSGSHHEQFF; CDR3 DNA: TGTGCCAGCAGTCCCCGGACTAGCGGGAGTCATCATGAGCAGTTCTTC
J gene: TRBJ1-2; clone size: NA; D gene: TRBD1; V gene: TRBV7-2; CDR3 protein: CASSPGQGNYGYTF; CDR3 DNA: TGTGCCAGCAGCCCAGGACAGGGCAACTATGGCTACACCTTC
J gene: TRBJ1-1; clone size: NA; D gene: TRBD1; V gene: TRBV2; CDR3 protein: CASSGQGGTEAFF; CDR3 DNA: TGTGCCAGCTCGGGACAGGGCGGCACTGAAGCTTTCTTT